One and the same sample provided the 17 T cell receptor beta chains below, sequenced in a study of CD8 T cells in Susac syndrome. With random hexamers, reverse transcription was performed on roughly 0.45 to 1 ug of RNA. TCRdb independently ran MiXCR on the immunoSEQ multiplex PCR reads; one entry per CDR3 protein. Among about 400,000 distinct CDR3 sequences listed, approximately 85% were seen once. Sample: CD8+ T cells from PBMCs. Receptors originate from a human donor with multiple sclerosis.

V usage is TRBV6-1 and J usage is TRBJ2-5; TRBD1 aligns across 7 bases. The CDR3 spans 14 residues. The germline gives CDR1 MNHNS, CDR2 SASEGT. Trimming cost V 3 bases and J 1 base; bases outside gene matches: 2. The CDR3 is CASSETGLQETQYF. CDR3 in DNA: TGTGCCAGCAGTGAGACAGGGCTCCAAGAGACCCAGTACTTC.

The chain uses TRBV30 and TRBJ2-2; 9 nucleotides align to TRBD1. The CDR3 is made up of 17 amino acids. The V and J ends lost 0 bases and 4 bases, in that order; junction bases with no gene match: 9. The germline gives CDR1 GTSNPN, CDR2 SVGIG (reference sequence). CDR3 sequence: CAWSVLGTGSGTGELFF. Written as DNA, the CDR3 is TGTGCCTGGAGTGTACTAGGGACAGGGAGCGGCACCGGGGAGCTGTTTTTT.

In the case of this clonotype: One end of the junction does not line up with germline, which may come from a read error. V usage is TRBV6-6 and J usage is TRBJ1-5; no firm D call. The germline V gene has CDR1 MNHNY and CDR2 SVGAGI (reference sequence). This CDR3 comprises 15 residues. The CDR3 loop is CASSYSLGSHQPQHF. The CDR3 region has the DNA TGTGCCAGCAGTTACTCTCTGGGTAGCCATCAGCCCCAGCATTTT.

This chain joins TRBV28 and TRBJ2-7; 7 bases match TRBD1. Germline V gives CDR1 MDHEN, CDR2 SYDVKM. This CDR3 region has 13 residues. V was pared by 7 bases and J by 3 bases, with 6 bases of the junction left unmatched. CDR3 amino acids: CASTDRPFYEQYF. The CDR3 coding sequence is TGTGCCAGCACGGACAGGCCGTTCTACGAGCAGTACTTC.

The chain joins TRBV12-3 or TRBV12-4 to TRBJ2-7; 9 bases match TRBD1. This CDR3 has 14 residues. V lost 6 bases, J lost 5 bases, and 8 bases stayed unmatched. In nucleotides, the CDR3 is TGTGCCAGCAGGTACTCCGGGACAGGGAACGAGCAGTACTTC. It translates to CASRYSGTGNEQYF.

V is TRBV27 and J is TRBJ2-3, with D tentatively TRBD2 (7 bases). V lost 7 bases and J lost 7, with 15 bases in between. Germline-derived CDR1 and CDR2 are MNHEY and SMNVEV (reference sequence). This CDR3 comprises 13 residues. The CDR3, as DNA: TGTGCCAGCAATATGGAGGGGGGGAATACGCAGTATTTT. Amino acid sequence: CASNMEGGNTQYF.

The V call is TRBV5-1, the J call TRBJ2-7; 9 nucleotides agree with TRBD1. Germline CDR1 reads SGHRS; CDR2 reads YFSETQ. The CDR3 runs to 15 residues. Germline trimming cut 0 bases from V and 3 bases from J; bases unmatched to any gene: 4. This chain's CDR3 is CASSLEGTGIYEQYF. The CDR3 nucleotides are TGCGCCAGCAGCTTGGAAGGGACAGGGATCTACGAGCAGTACTTC.

The chain carries TRBV10-2 and TRBJ2-7; weak D call: TRBD1 (6 bases). There are 16 residues in the CDR3. Germline CDR1 is WSHSY and CDR2 is SAAADI. Trimming took off 7 bases at V and 1 base at J, with 20 bases between the two ends. The CDR3 DNA is TGCGCCAGCACCTACGCTACAGGGCCTTTATCCTACGAGCAGTACTTC. This codes for CASTYATGPLSYEQYF.

The chain uses TRBV11-2 and TRBJ2-7; D remains unclear. CDR3 size: 11 residues. Germline lookup yields CDR1 SGHAT and CDR2 FQNNGV. V lost 2 bases, J lost 5 bases, and 4 bases lay in between. In DNA form, the CDR3 reads TGTGCCAGCAGCTTATTTGACGAGCAGTACTTC. Translation gives CASSLFDEQYF.

V and J are TRBV4-1 and TRBJ1-4; D is possibly TRBD1 (5 bases). CDR3 size: 18 residues. Germline V gene sequence: CDR1 MGHRA, CDR2 YSYEKL. Between the trimmed V and J ends, which lost 3 bases and 0 bases, there was a span of 17 bases. Here the CDR3 DNA reads TGCGCCAGCAGCCATGCGCCCCCGGGACTAGCAACTAATGAAAAACTGTTTTTT. Protein product: CASSHAPPGLATNEKLFF.

The chain carries TRBV29-1 and TRBJ1-4; no firm D call. CDR3 size: 12 residues. The germline CDR1 and CDR2 sequences are SQVTM and ANQGSEA. Deletions cut 7 bases from V and 11 bases from J, with 17 bases between. This chain's CDR3 is CSGVGSDGKLFF. The CDR3 bases are TGCAGCGGCGTTGGAAGCGACGGGAAACTGTTTTTT.

The J gene is TRBJ2-1, the V gene TRBV20-1; a weak D match, TRBD2 (6 bases). V dropped 3 bases and J dropped 7 bases, with 19 bases sitting between them. CDR3 length: 15 residues. Germline V gene data show CDR1 as DFQATT and CDR2 as SNEGSKA (reference sequence). In DNA, the CDR3 is TGCAGTGCTAGTTTCCGGGAGTTGCGGTGGAATGAGCAGTTCTTC. It yields the protein CSASFRELRWNEQFF.

The J gene is TRBJ2-3, the V gene TRBV5-1, with 12 nucleotides matching TRBD2. Germline CDR1 SGHRS, CDR2 YFSETQ. After removal of 6 bases from V and 2 bases from J, the junction contained 7 bases not matched to a gene. The CDR3 totals 16 residues. CDR3 nucleotides: TGCGCCAGCAACCGGACTAGCGGGGCCCTCACAGATACGCAGTATTTT. Translation: CASNRTSGALTDTQYF.

The chain combines TRBV6-1 with TRBJ2-2; TRBD2 aligns across 12 bases. The V and J ends lost 6 bases and 6 bases, in that order; junction bases with no gene match: 11. CDR3 length: 17 residues. Per the germline V gene, CDR1 is MNHNS and CDR2 is SASEGT. CDR3 loop: CASSSHRTSGAAGELFF. The DNA for the CDR3 is TGTGCCAGCAGCTCACACCGGACTAGCGGGGCGGCCGGGGAGCTGTTTTTT.

The rearrangement links TRBV30 to TRBJ2-3, with D possibly being TRBD1 (5 bases). CDR1 is GTSNPN and CDR2 is SVGIG in the germline V gene (reference sequence). Between the trimmed V and J ends, which lost 1 base and 1 base, there was a span of 15 bases. CDR3 size: 16 residues. CDR3 amino acids: CAWSGPSGYGTDTQYF. In DNA form, the CDR3 reads TGTGCCTGGAGTGGCCCCTCAGGGTATGGCACAGATACGCAGTATTTT.

The chain's CDR3 is CASSRVTDGREQYF. DNA of the CDR3: TGCGCCAGCAGCCGGGTGACGGACGGGCGGGAGCAGTACTTC. The chain carries TRBV4-1 and TRBJ2-7; D unresolved. CDR3 length equals 14 residues. Germline V gene lookup returns CDR1 MGHRA and CDR2 YSYEKL. V lost 4 bases and J 7 bases, leaving 17 bases between the germline ends.

The V call is TRBV6-1, the J call TRBJ1-1; 7 bases fit TRBD1. V dropped 8 bases and J dropped 6; count of bases not matched to a gene: 9. Germline V CDR1 and CDR2: MNHNS, SASEGT. The CDR3 consists of 13 residues. CDR3 residues: CASLSDREAEAFF. The DNA for the CDR3 is TGTGCCAGCCTTAGCGACAGGGAAGCTGAAGCTTTCTTT.